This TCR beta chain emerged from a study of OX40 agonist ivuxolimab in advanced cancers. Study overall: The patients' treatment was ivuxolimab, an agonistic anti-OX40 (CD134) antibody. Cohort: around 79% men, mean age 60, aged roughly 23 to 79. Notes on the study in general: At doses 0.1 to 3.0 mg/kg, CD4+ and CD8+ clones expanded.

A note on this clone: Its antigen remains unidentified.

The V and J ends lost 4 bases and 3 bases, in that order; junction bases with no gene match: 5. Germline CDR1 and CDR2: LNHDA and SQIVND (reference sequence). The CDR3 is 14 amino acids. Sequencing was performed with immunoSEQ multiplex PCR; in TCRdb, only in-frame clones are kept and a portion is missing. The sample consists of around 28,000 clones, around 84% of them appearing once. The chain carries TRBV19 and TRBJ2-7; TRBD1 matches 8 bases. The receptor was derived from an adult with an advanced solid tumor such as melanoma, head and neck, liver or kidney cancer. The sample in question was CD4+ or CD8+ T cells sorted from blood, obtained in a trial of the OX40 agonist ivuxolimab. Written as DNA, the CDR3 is TGTGCCAGTAGTACCGGACAGGGAAACTACGAGCAGTACTTC. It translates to CASSTGQGNYEQYF.